This section outlines one T cell receptor (beta chain) sequence together with its context. The antigen remains unidentified. The data are from a study of CD8+CD57+ T cells in acquired aplastic anemia. The overall study: DNA recovered from sorted CD4+ and CD8+ cells had a mean of approximately 3.2 ug. Study-wide results and limits: Common to patients and controls were around 30 CD8+ CDR3 sequences. The study found no significant CD8+ Simpson's diversity difference between patients and controls.

Genomic DNA constituted the template upon which TCR beta VDJ and CDR3 profiling was performed. MiXCR, run by TCRdb on the reads, gives a single entry per CDR3 protein. The sample includes roughly 180,000 distinct CDR3 sequences, over 60% of them seen just once. The specimen was sorted CD4+, CD8+, or CD8+CD57+ T cells (not recorded which) from PBMCs. The sequence came from a human donor with severe aplastic anemia or a healthy control (not recorded which).

CDR3 sequence: CASSAILDGDYEQYF. The CDR3 DNA reads as TGTGCCAGCAGTGCAATTCTGGACGGTGACTACGAGCAGTACTTC. The chain couples TRBV25-1 to TRBJ2-7; no definite D call. Trimming shortened V by 4 bases and J by 3 bases, and 16 bases separated the two germline ends. The CDR3 is 15 amino acids. Germline CDR1 and CDR2: MGHDK and SYGVNS.